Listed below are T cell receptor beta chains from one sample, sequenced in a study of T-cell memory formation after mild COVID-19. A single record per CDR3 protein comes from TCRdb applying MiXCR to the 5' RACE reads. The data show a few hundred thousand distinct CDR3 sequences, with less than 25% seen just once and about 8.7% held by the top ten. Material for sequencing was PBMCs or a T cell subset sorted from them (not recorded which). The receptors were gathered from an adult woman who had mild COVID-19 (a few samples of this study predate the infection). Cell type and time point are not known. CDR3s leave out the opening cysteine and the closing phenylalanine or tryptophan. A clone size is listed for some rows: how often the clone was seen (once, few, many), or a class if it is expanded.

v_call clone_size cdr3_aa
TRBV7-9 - ASNPMGGANTEAF
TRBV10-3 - AISTTGESGYT
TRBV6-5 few ASSYSLGAGGGNTGELF
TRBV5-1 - ASSSIPRDRVNEQF
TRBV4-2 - ASSQAEGLGGANVLT
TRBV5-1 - ASSLDAGPYEQY
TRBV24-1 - ATSDSRAGRAGELF
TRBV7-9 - ASSLVRWGQLNQPQH
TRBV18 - ASSPLPGQDNYGYT
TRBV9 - ASSVLSGASGGTDTQY
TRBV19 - AKERTSGRAHNEQF
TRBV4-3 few ASSQAGVGYEQY
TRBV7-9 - ASSLPRGGGQETQY
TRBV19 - ASRSRQGKDNEQF
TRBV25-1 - ASSESQGGGELF
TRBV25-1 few ASSEWVTGELF
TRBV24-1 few ATSDSYSGGDTEAF
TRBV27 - ASPLPGAYPGSEAF
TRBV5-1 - ASSSDRLGDEQY
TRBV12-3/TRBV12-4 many ASSNYRGIIYEQY
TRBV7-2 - ASSLASGGNIQY
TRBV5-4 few ASSSRRLGQETQY
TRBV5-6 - ASSFSASGRARHTQY
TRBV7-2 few ASSPNPSRIYPGANVLT
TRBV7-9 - ASSLRMSTDTQY
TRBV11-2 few ASSLLSPEYYNEQF
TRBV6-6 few ASSYFMTGRSNQPQH
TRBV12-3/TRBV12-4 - ASSFGPGTSFYEQY
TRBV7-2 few ASSPSRTGPYEQY
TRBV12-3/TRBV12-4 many ASSLGGEVKVQY
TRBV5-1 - ASSFKPDQPQH
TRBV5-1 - ASNQFGDSTYEQY
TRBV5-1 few ASSASGGAWVEQF
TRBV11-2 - ASSADPVETQY
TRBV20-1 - RVEWGGIPSTDTQY
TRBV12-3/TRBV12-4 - ASSPGQGLTEAF
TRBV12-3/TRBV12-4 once ASSPSGTSGLHTDTQY
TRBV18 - ASSQGLVNTEAF
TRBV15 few ATSRDFSPLH
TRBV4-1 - ASSQTPAPGETQY
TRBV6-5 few ASSYSGGTYNEQF
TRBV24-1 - ATSSSGDYEQY
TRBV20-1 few SARVAPIADSPLH
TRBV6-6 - ASSYSGENSPLH
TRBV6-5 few ASSFEASGRYEQY
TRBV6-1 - ASSGRMPLWEQY
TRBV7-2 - ASATGVGTEAF
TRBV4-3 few ASSSPRTSGSYNEQF
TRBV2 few ASGGTSGSPADTQY